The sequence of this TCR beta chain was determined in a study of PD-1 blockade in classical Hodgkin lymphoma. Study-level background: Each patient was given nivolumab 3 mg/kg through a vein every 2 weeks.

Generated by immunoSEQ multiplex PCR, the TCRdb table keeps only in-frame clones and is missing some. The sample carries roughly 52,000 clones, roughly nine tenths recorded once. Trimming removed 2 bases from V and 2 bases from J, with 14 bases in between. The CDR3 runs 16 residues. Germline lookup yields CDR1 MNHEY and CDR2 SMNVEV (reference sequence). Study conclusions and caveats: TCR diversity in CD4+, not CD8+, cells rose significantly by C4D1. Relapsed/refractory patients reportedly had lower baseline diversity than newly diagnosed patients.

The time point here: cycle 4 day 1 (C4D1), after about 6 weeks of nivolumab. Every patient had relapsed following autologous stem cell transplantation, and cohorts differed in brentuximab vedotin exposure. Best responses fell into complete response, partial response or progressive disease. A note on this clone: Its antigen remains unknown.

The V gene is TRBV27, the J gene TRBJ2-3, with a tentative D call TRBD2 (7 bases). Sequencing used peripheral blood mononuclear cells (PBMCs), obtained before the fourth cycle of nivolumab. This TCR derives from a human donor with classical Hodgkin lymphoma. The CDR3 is CASSLMARGPTDTQYF. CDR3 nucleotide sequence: TGTGCCAGCAGTTTAATGGCGCGGGGGCCCACAGATACGCAGTATTTT.